This T cell receptor (beta chain) was profiled in a study of T-cell reconstitution after alpha-beta-depleted transplantation in children. Germline CDR1 is LNHNV and CDR2 is YYDKDF (reference sequence). The CDR3 covers 16 residues. V was pared by 0 bases and J by 6 bases, with 14 bases between. This clonotype was observed a handful of times. Antigen specificity is unknown. Whole-study findings and limits: By one year post-transplant, T-cell counts and diversity largely arose from T cells that were newly produced. Reportedly, roughly two months post-transplant, alpha-beta T cells arose from several hundred expanded graft clones.

During its preparation, the TCRbeta library received unique molecular identifiers. In TCRdb, the PCR reads were re-called with MiXCR into one record per CDR3 protein. Of around 370,000 distinct CDR3 sequences listed, under 20% are singletons. This specimen was PBMCs, mostly from graft donor cells, taken 360 days after TCRalphabeta/CD19-depleted stem cell transplant. The sequence was collected from a male patient under 10 years old who had a stem cell transplant for acute lymphoblastic leukemia, so the T cells may come from the graft donor. The chain carries TRBV15 and TRBJ2-2; D is possibly TRBD2 (6 bases). The CDR3 loop is CATSRDVAAWSGELFF. CDR3 DNA sequence: TGTGCCACCAGCAGAGATGTAGCGGCATGGTCCGGGGAGCTGTTTTTT.